The next 25 T cell receptor beta chains were all read from a single sample in a study of spatial heterogeneity in lung cancer. Indicated time point: blood at routine non-recurrence follow-up after resection. One entry per CDR3 protein results from TCRdb running MiXCR on the 5' RACE reads. This table has some 41,000 distinct CDR3 sequences, about 10% appearing once. Sequences were derived from PBMCs, sampled at follow-up. All receptors derive from a female donor with early-stage non-small cell lung cancer.

This clonotype was recorded at least ten times. The V call is TRBV20-1, the J call TRBJ2-5, with 11 bases that match TRBD2. Unmatched junction bases numbered 4, after V lost 0 bases and J lost 4 bases. The CDR3 is 15 residues long. CDR1 and CDR2 from the germline V gene are DFQATT and SNEGSKA (reference sequence). The CDR3 loop is CSARDSLAGGETQYF. The CDR3 nucleotides read TGCAGTGCTAGAGATAGTCTAGCGGGGGGAGAGACCCAGTACTTC.

The rearrangement uses TRBV6-5 and TRBJ2-7, with 8 bases identical to TRBD2. The CDR3 runs to 14 residues. The germline gives CDR1 MNHEY, CDR2 SVGAGI. The ends lost 1 base at V and 2 bases at J; junction bases unmatched: 1. Written as DNA, the CDR3 is TGTGCCAGCAGTTACTTCGGGGGGGCCTACGAGCAGTACTTC. Protein sequence: CASSYFGGAYEQYF.

The chain joins TRBV20-1 to TRBJ1-2, with TRBD1 as a possible D gene (5 bases). Germline values: CDR1 DFQATT, CDR2 SNEGSKA (reference sequence). The V end lost 5 bases, the J end lost 0 bases, and 13 bases lay between the germline ends. CDR3 size: 14 residues. The CDR3 spells CSAPSGTANYGYTF. DNA of the CDR3: TGCAGTGCTCCCTCAGGGACGGCTAACTATGGCTACACCTTC.

The chain couples TRBV6-2 or TRBV6-3 to TRBJ2-5, with 13 bases lining up with TRBD2. There are 17 residues in the CDR3. Germline V lookup: CDR1 MNHEY, CDR2 SVGEGT. Trimming removed 6 bases from V and 5 bases from J; junction bases left unmatched: 12. In nucleotides, the CDR3 is TGTGCCAGCAGACCACTACTAGCGGGGGGGCCTTGGGAGACCCAGTACTTC. This codes for CASRPLLAGGPWETQYF.

Comment on this clonotype: A clone one base away is much larger, so this may be a read error. The chain is built from TRBV15 and TRBJ2-7; unclear D gene. This CDR3 has 11 residues. The V and J ends lost 0 bases and 7 bases respectively, with 4 bases between them. Germline V gene lookup returns CDR1 LNHNV and CDR2 YYDKDF (reference sequence). In DNA form, the CDR3 reads TGTGCCACCAGCAGAGAGGTTGAGCAGTACTTC. Protein sequence: CATSREVEQYF.

Only a few counts were recorded for this clonotype. The chain links TRBV6-1 to TRBJ2-1; D is possibly TRBD1 or TRBD2 (5 bases each). The V end lost 8 bases, the J end lost 0 bases, and 11 bases lay between the germline ends. The CDR3 length is 14 residues. Germline-derived CDR1 and CDR2 are MNHNS and SASEGT. The CDR3 sequence is CASDEGSSYNEQFF. In nucleotides, the CDR3 is TGTGCCAGCGATGAGGGGTCCTCCTACAATGAGCAGTTCTTC.

This clonotype was found a few times. The chain joins TRBV6-4 to TRBJ2-3; 10 nucleotides line up with TRBD2. Germline V CDR1 and CDR2: MRHNA, SNTAGT. The CDR3 sequence is 15 residues long. J gave up 4 bases and V 0 bases, and 1 base lay outside the gene matches. CDR3 DNA: TGTGCCAGCAGTGACTCACTAGCGGGGCCAGATACGCAGTATTTT. Amino acid sequence: CASSDSLAGPDTQYF.

The J gene is TRBJ1-5, the V gene TRBV10-3; the D is unclear. V was pared by 2 bases and J by 4 bases, with 9 bases between. The CDR3 loop spans 14 amino acids. CDR1 and CDR2 from the germline V gene are ENHRY and SYGVKD. The CDR3 nucleotides read TGTGCCATCAGTGAGCCTGAGCTGAATCAGCCCCAGCATTTT. Residues: CAISEPELNQPQHF.

The chain's CDR3 is CAISDPGGQGTAGNTIYF. The DNA of the CDR3 is TGTGCCATCAGTGACCCAGGGGGACAGGGGACGGCCGGAAACACCATATATTTT. This chain connects TRBV10-3 to TRBJ1-3; 10 bases are shared with TRBD1. This CDR3 region has 18 residues. Germline CDR1 and CDR2: ENHRY and SYGVKD. Trimming took 3 bases from V and 4 from J; bases not matched to a gene: 12.

This chain uses TRBV20-1 with TRBJ1-6; D ambiguous. CDR1 and CDR2 (germline): DFQATT, SNEGSKA (reference sequence). V was clipped by 1 base and J by 10 bases, with 14 bases between them. The CDR3 length is 14 residues. CDR3 sequence: CSARVQERVSPLHF. DNA for the CDR3: TGCAGTGCTAGAGTCCAGGAAAGGGTATCACCCCTCCACTTT.

This clonotype was detected a few times. This sequence joins TRBV5-5 and TRBJ2-5, with 8 bases identical to TRBD2. Germline loops: CDR1 SGHKS, CDR2 YYEKEE (reference sequence). The CDR3 spans 14 residues. The junction had 12 bases not matched to a gene; V was cut back by 7 bases and J by 7 bases. CDR3 nucleotides: TGTGCCAGCGGGGCCTCTAGCGGGCCGGTGACCCAGTACTTC. Protein: CASGASSGPVTQYF.

The rearrangement joins TRBV5-6 to TRBJ2-7; D gene ambiguous. CDR1 SGHDT and CDR2 YYEEEE come from the germline V gene. V was shortened by 0 bases and J by 3 bases, with 16 bases between the two germline ends. CDR3 length: 16 amino acids. CDR3 coding DNA: TGTGCCAGCAGCTTGGAACACCTAAGTGGGGACTACGAGCAGTACTTC. The encoded protein is CASSLEHLSGDYEQYF.

The rearrangement joins TRBV7-9 to TRBJ1-1, with a possible D match to TRBD1 (5 bases). Germline CDR1 is SEHNR and CDR2 is FQNEAQ (reference sequence). The V end lost 6 bases, the J end lost 11 bases, and 19 bases lay between the germline ends. CDR3 size: 13 residues. The CDR3: CASSPPVGALAFF. The CDR3 DNA is TGTGCCAGCAGTCCCCCCGTAGGGGCGTTGGCTTTCTTT.

This clonotype has a handful of counts. V is TRBV12-3 or TRBV12-4 and J is TRBJ1-1; 8 bases are a match to TRBD1. V shed 3 bases, J shed 6 bases, and the junction held 9 bases outside the gene matches. This CDR3 region has 15 residues. CDR3 sequence (DNA): TGTGCCAGCAGTTTTTCGGACAGGGTTTATGCTGAAGCTTTCTTT. It specifies CASSFSDRVYAEAFF.

Details on this clonotype: The junction departs from germline at one end; a sequencing error may be responsible. This sequence joins TRBV30 and TRBJ1-1; a weak D match, TRBD1 (5 bases). CDR1 is GTSNPN, CDR2 SVGIG, per germline (reference sequence). The CDR3 runs to 12 residues. DNA for the CDR3: TGTGCCTGGAGTGGCAGGGACCTCGCGGCTATCTTT. Encoded protein: CAWSGRDLAAIF.

The chain joins TRBV7-9 to TRBJ2-7; TRBD1 matches at 8 bases. The CDR3 loop spans 15 amino acids. Trimming took 5 bases from V and 0 from J; bases not matched to a gene: 6. CDR1 and CDR2 from the germline V gene are SEHNR and FQNEAQ (reference sequence). The DNA for the CDR3 is TGTGCCAGCAGCCCCCGAGGACAGGGCTCCTACGAGCAGTACTTC. Amino acid sequence: CASSPRGQGSYEQYF.

V gene TRBV7-9 combines with J gene TRBJ2-1; possible D gene TRBD2, 5 bases. V was cut by 5 bases and J by 0 bases, with 11 bases left in between. Germline CDR1 SEHNR, CDR2 FQNEAQ (reference sequence). The CDR3 totals 15 residues. CDR3 nucleotides: TGTGCCAGCAGCCCCCGGGGAAGCTCCTACAATGAGCAGTTCTTC. Residues: CASSPRGSSYNEQFF.

This clonotype was seen ten or more times. The chain has TRBV9 and TRBJ1-1, with no clear D. The ends were cut back, 0 bases at V and 5 bases at J, with 14 bases in the middle. This CDR3 contains 15 residues. Per germline, CDR1 SGDLS and CDR2 YYNGEE. The CDR3 bases are TGTGCCAGCAGCGTAGAGGGTACGGGTAGGACTGAAGCTTTCTTT. Amino acids: CASSVEGTGRTEAFF.

This clonotype was counted at least ten times. This chain links TRBV5-1 with TRBJ1-1; 9 bases line up with TRBD1. The CDR3 runs 14 residues. Trimming removed 3 bases from V and 5 bases from J; junction bases left unmatched: 5. Germline lookup yields CDR1 SGHRS and CDR2 YFSETQ. CDR3 DNA sequence: TGCGCCAGCAGCTCGGGACAGGGCCGAACTGAAGCTTTCTTT. It encodes CASSSGQGRTEAFF.

This clonotype was recorded many times. The J gene is TRBJ2-5, the V gene TRBV12-3 or TRBV12-4; 11 bases align to TRBD2. J was trimmed by 0 bases and V by 6 bases; bases with no gene match: 9. The CDR3 contains 17 residues. In DNA form, the CDR3 reads TGTGCCAGCAGCAACCGCCGGACTAGCGGGTACCAAGAGACCCAGTACTTC. It is translated as CASSNRRTSGYQETQYF.

V gene TRBV11-2 combines with J gene TRBJ2-3, with 13 bases identical to TRBD2. V shed 0 bases, J shed 2 bases, and the junction held 8 bases outside the gene matches. This CDR3 region has 19 residues. In germline, CDR1 is SGHAT, CDR2 FQNNGV. In nucleotides, the CDR3 is TGTGCCAGCAGCTTAGATCATCCAGGACTAGCGGGGGACACAGATACGCAGTATTTT. It specifies CASSLDHPGLAGDTDTQYF. Based on the CDR3 plus reference TRBV11-2 and TRBJ2-3, the full variable domain is EAGVAQSPRYKIIEKRQSVAFWCNPISGHATLYWYQQILGQGPKLLIQFQNNGVVDDSQLPKDRFSAERLKGVDSTLKIQPAKLEDSAVYLCASSLDHPGLAGDTDTQYFGPGTRLTVL.

This clonotype has only a few counts. This sequence joins TRBV29-1 and TRBJ2-5, with D tentatively TRBD1 (7 bases). The germline V gene has CDR1 SQVTM and CDR2 ANQGSEA. The CDR3 runs 12 residues. Trimming cost V 8 bases and J 5 bases, with 15 bases left between them. The CDR3 nucleotides are TGCAGCTTTAGGAGGGGGCGTGAGACCCAGTACTTC. Translated: CSFRRGRETQYF.

Concerning this clonotype: Lacking the conserved final phenylalanine or tryptophan, this CDR3 likely reflects a read error. Because the CDR3's place on the DNA is in doubt, the DNA is left out and the CDR3 is given as listed by TCRdb. The rearrangement uses TRBV12-3 or TRBV12-4 and TRBJ2-1; the listed D gene, TRBD2, was not tested against the DNA. The CDR3 numbers 14 amino acids, ends counted. CDR3 sequence reads: CASSNQGGTSLPAY.

The chain is built from TRBV12-3 or TRBV12-4 and TRBJ2-1; 11 bases fit TRBD1. The CDR3 sequence is 16 residues long. The V gene end was trimmed by 6 bases and the J gene end by 9 bases; junction bases not matched to a gene: 13. The CDR3 here is CASSLTEDRGRREQFF. The CDR3 nucleotides are TGTGCCAGCAGCCTTACCGAGGACAGGGGGCGGCGTGAGCAGTTCTTC.

This clonotype has at least ten counts. The J gene is TRBJ2-1, the V gene TRBV30; 10 bases are a match to TRBD2. CDR1 is GTSNPN and CDR2 is SVGIG in the germline V gene (reference sequence). V was clipped by 5 bases and J by 10 bases; unmatched bases: 11. The CDR3 spans 14 residues. The CDR3 sequence: CAWVGLAGVGEQFF. DNA for the CDR3: TGTGCCTGGGTCGGGCTAGCGGGAGTCGGGGAGCAGTTCTTC.